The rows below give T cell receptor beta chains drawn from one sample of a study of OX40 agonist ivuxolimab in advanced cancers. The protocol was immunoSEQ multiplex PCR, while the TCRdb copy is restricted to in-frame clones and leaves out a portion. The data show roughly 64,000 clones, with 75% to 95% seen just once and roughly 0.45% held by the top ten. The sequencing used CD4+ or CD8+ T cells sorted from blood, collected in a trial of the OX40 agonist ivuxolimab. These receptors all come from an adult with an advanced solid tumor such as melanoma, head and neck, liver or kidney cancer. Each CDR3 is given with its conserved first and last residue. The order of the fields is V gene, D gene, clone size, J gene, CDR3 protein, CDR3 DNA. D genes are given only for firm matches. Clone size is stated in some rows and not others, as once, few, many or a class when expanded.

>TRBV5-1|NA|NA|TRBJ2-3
CASSFYSGSTDTQYF
TGCGCCAGCAGCTTTTATAGCGGTAGCACAGATACGCAGTATTTT
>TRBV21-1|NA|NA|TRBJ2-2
CASSNQLVTRNTGELFF
TGTGCCAGCAGCAACCAGTTAGTAACGCGGAACACCGGGGAGCTGTTTTTT
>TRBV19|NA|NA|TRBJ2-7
CASSIWGYEQYF
TGTGCCAGTAGTATTTGGGGGTACGAGCAGTACTTC
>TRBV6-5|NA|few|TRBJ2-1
CASTKLGSSYNEQFF
TGTGCCAGCACCAAGTTAGGGAGCTCCTACAATGAGCAGTTCTTC
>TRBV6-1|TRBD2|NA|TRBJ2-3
CASRTSGSTDTQYF
TGTGCCAGTCGGACTAGCGGAAGCACAGATACGCAGTATTTT
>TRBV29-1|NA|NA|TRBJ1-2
CSVELTVNYGYTF
TGCAGCGTTGAGCTTACAGTTAACTATGGCTACACCTTC
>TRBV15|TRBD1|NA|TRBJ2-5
CATSSGGLETQYF
TGTGCCACCAGCTCAGGGGGCCTAGAGACCCAGTACTTC
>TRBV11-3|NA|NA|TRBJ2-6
CASSLGQGSGANVLTF
TGTGCCAGCAGCTTAGGGCAGGGTTCTGGGGCCAACGTCCTGACTTTC
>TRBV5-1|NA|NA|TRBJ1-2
CASSLARTDSYGYTF
TGCGCCAGCAGCTTGGCCAGGACCGACTCCTATGGCTACACCTTC
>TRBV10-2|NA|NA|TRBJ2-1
CASSDRYNEQFF
TGCGCCAGCAGTGACCGTTACAATGAGCAGTTCTTC
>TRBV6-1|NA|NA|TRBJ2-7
CASSGQPSYEQYF
TGTGCCAGCAGTGGACAGCCCTCCTACGAGCAGTACTTC
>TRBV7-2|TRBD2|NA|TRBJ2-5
CASSAWRTSGGGETQYF
TGTGCCAGCAGCGCTTGGCGGACTAGCGGTGGGGGAGAGACCCAGTACTTC
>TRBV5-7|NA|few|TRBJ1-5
CASSCDQPQHF
TGTGCCAGCAGCTGCGACCAGCCCCAGCATTTT
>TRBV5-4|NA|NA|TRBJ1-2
CASSEGQRNYGYTF
TGTGCCAGCAGCGAAGGACAGAGAAACTATGGCTACACCTTC
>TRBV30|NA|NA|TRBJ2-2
CANPGPLNTGELFF
TGTGCCAACCCGGGACCCCTGAACACCGGGGAGCTGTTTTTT
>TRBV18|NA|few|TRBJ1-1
CASSSTSGSNTEAFF
TGTGCCAGCTCATCCACTTCAGGGTCCAACACTGAAGCTTTCTTT
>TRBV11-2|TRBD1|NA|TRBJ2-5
CASSIPGQGMETQYF
TGTGCCAGCAGCATACCGGGACAGGGGATGGAGACCCAGTACTTC
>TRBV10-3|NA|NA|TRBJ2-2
CAISGNTGELFF
TGTGCCATCTCAGGGAACACCGGGGAGCTGTTTTTT
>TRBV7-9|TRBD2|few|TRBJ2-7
CASSLGLFPSGNHEQYF
TGTGCCAGCAGCTTAGGTCTGTTTCCTAGCGGGAACCACGAGCAGTACTTC
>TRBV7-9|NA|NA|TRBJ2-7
CASSFYGAEQYF
TGTGCCAGCAGCTTTTACGGAGCCGAGCAGTACTTC
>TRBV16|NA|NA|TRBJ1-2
CASSQSRTAKNGYTF
TGTGCCAGCAGCCAATCTCGAACAGCGAAGAATGGCTACACCTTC
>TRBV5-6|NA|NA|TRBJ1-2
CASSVRGGGYGYTF
TGTGCCAGCAGTGTCAGAGGGGGTGGCTATGGCTACACCTTC
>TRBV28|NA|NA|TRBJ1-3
CASSLLSSGNTIYF
TGTGCCAGCAGTTTGCTAAGCTCTGGAAACACCATATATTTT
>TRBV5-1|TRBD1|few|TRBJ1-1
CASSSGQVGGTEAFF
TGCGCCAGCAGCTCGGGACAGGTGGGGGGAACTGAAGCTTTCTTT
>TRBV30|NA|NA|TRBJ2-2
CAWSVFMEGELFF
TGTGCCTGGAGTGTATTTATGGAAGGGGAGCTGTTTTTT
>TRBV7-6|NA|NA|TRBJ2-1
CASILTPGSYNEQFF
TGTGCCAGCATCCTTACACCGGGCTCCTACAATGAGCAGTTCTTC
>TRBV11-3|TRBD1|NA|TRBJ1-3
CASSLRQGAAGNTIYF
TGTGCCAGCAGCTTAAGGCAGGGGGCGGCTGGAAACACCATATATTTT
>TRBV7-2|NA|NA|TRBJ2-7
CASSLVSYEQYF
TGTGCCAGCAGCCTCGTCTCCTACGAGCAGTACTTC
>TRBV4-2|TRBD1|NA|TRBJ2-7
CASSHLSGQGEQYF
TGTGCCAGCAGCCATCTCTCCGGACAGGGAGAGCAGTACTTC
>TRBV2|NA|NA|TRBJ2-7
CASRPNSLLAYEQYF
TGTGCCAGCAGACCCAACAGTCTGCTTGCCTACGAGCAGTACTTC
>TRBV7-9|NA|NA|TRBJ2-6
CASSPVGGGAGANVLTF
TGTGCCAGCAGCCCCGTTGGAGGGGGCGCTGGGGCCAACGTCCTGACTTTC
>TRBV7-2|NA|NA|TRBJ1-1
CASSPGSGDTEAFF
TGTGCCAGCAGCCCAGGAAGTGGGGACACTGAAGCTTTCTTT
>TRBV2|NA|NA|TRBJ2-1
CASSEAKVNEQFF
TGTGCCAGCAGTGAAGCGAAAGTTAATGAGCAGTTCTTC
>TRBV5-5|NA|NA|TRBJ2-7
CASSLGVGTHEQYF
TGTGCCAGCAGCTTGGGGGTAGGGACTCACGAGCAGTACTTC
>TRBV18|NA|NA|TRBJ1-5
CASSPSTAYSNQPQHF
TGTGCCAGCTCACCATCAACAGCGTATAGCAATCAGCCCCAGCATTTT
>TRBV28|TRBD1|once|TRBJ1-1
CASSLDRGSEAFF
TGTGCCAGCAGTTTAGACAGGGGGTCTGAAGCTTTCTTT
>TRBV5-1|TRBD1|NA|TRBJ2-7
CASSPMDRATYEQYF
TGCGCCAGCAGCCCGATGGACAGGGCCACCTACGAGCAGTACTTC
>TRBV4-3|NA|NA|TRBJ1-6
CASSQDRWGGSPLHF
TGCGCCAGCAGCCAAGATCGGTGGGGAGGGTCACCCCTCCACTTT
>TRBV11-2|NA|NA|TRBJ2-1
CASSLETTEQFF
TGTGCCAGCAGCTTAGAGACAACTGAGCAGTTCTTC
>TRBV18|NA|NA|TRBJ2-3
CASSPSSSTDTQYF
TGTGCCAGCTCACCATCCAGTAGCACAGATACGCAGTATTTT
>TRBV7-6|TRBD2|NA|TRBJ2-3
CASSLVPSGRRGATDTQYF
TGTGCCAGCAGCTTAGTTCCTAGCGGGAGACGAGGGGCCACAGATACGCAGTATTTT
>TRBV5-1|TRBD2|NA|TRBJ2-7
CASSLVGRGASSYEQYF
TGCGCCAGCAGCTTGGTCGGGCGGGGGGCAAGCTCCTACGAGCAGTACTTC
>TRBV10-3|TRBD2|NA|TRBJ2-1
CAISESTSGAYNEQFF
TGTGCCATCAGTGAGTCGACTAGCGGAGCCTACAATGAGCAGTTCTTC